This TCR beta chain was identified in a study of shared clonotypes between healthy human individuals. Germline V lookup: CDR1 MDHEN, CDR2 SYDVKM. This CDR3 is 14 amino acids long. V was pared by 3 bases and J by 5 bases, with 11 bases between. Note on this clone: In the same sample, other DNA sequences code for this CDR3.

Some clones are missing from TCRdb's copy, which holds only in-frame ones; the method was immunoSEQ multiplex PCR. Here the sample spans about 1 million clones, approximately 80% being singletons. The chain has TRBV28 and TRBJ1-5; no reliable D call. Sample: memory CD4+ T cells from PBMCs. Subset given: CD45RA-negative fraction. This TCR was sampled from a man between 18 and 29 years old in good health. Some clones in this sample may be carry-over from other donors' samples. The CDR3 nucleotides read TGTGCCAGCAGTTTCGGTCCTGGGGATCAGCCCCAGCATTTT. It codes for CASSFGPGDQPQHF.